The rows below give T cell receptor beta chains drawn from one sample of a study of blood T cell repertoires in COVID-19. Sequencing was performed with immunoSEQ multiplex PCR; in TCRdb, only in-frame clones are kept and a portion is missing. The sample has roughly 180,000 clones; roughly 83% are singletons. Sequences were obtained from peripheral blood. These receptors were obtained from a woman aged 40 to 49 with COVID-19, enrolled during active disease. Both conserved end residues are part of each CDR3. The D gene is left open where the match is weak. The size field is filled for only some rows; it gives once, few, many or a size class.

D gene: NA
V gene: TRBV27
clone size: once
J gene: TRBJ2-7
CDR3 DNA: TGTGCCAGCAGCATAACCGCAGGATACGAGCAGTACTTC
CDR3 protein: CASSITAGYEQYF

D gene: NA
V gene: TRBV27
clone size: NA
J gene: TRBJ1-2
CDR3 DNA: TGTGCCAGCAGTTTCTCGGGAAACGATGGCTACACCTTC
CDR3 protein: CASSFSGNDGYTF

D gene: NA
V gene: TRBV24-1
clone size: once
J gene: TRBJ2-1
CDR3 DNA: TGTGCCACCAGTGATAGTCCCAGCTACAATGAGCAGTTCTTC
CDR3 protein: CATSDSPSYNEQFF

D gene: NA
V gene: TRBV27
clone size: once
J gene: TRBJ1-1
CDR3 DNA: TGTGCCAGCGTTTTCTTGAACACTGAAGCTTTCTTT
CDR3 protein: CASVFLNTEAFF

D gene: NA
V gene: TRBV10-1
clone size: NA
J gene: TRBJ2-7
CDR3 DNA: TGCGCCAGCAGTGATCGGGGGTCCACCTACGAGCAGTACTTC
CDR3 protein: CASSDRGSTYEQYF

D gene: NA
V gene: TRBV27
clone size: NA
J gene: TRBJ2-7
CDR3 DNA: TGTGCCAGCAGTTTCGGCGGGTACGAGCAGTACTTC
CDR3 protein: CASSFGGYEQYF

D gene: NA
V gene: TRBV19
clone size: NA
J gene: TRBJ2-5
CDR3 DNA: TGTGCCAGTAGTATAGGTCCCGGAGGGAAGGAGACCCAGTACTTC
CDR3 protein: CASSIGPGGKETQYF

D gene: TRBD1
V gene: TRBV5-8
clone size: NA
J gene: TRBJ1-5
CDR3 DNA: TGTGCCAGCAGCTTGTGGGGACAGGGGGACCAGCCCCAGCATTTT
CDR3 protein: CASSLWGQGDQPQHF

D gene: TRBD1
V gene: TRBV5-1
clone size: NA
J gene: TRBJ1-3
CDR3 DNA: TGCGCCAGCAGCTTAGCCCCCGGGACAGGGCGCTCTGGAAACACCATATATTTT
CDR3 protein: CASSLAPGTGRSGNTIYF

D gene: NA
V gene: TRBV4-1
clone size: NA
J gene: TRBJ1-2
CDR3 DNA: TGCGCCAGCAGCCAATTACCCCTTGGCGCGGAAGGTAACTATGGCTACACCTTC
CDR3 protein: CASSQLPLGAEGNYGYTF

D gene: TRBD2
V gene: TRBV28
clone size: NA
J gene: TRBJ2-2
CDR3 DNA: TGTGCCAGCAGTGCCCCACTAGCGGGACAGTCCGGGGAGCTGTTTTTT
CDR3 protein: CASSAPLAGQSGELFF

D gene: NA
V gene: TRBV3-1/TRBV3-2
clone size: NA
J gene: TRBJ1-1
CDR3 DNA: TGTGCCAGCAGCCAAAGTAGTAGTGAAGCTTTCTTT
CDR3 protein: CASSQSSSEAFF

D gene: NA
V gene: TRBV27
clone size: NA
J gene: TRBJ1-6
CDR3 DNA: TGTGCCAGCCTTAAAACCAGCTCCTATAATTCACCCCTCCACTTT
CDR3 protein: CASLKTSSYNSPLHF

D gene: TRBD2
V gene: TRBV5-1
clone size: NA
J gene: TRBJ2-1
CDR3 DNA: TGCGCCAGCAGGGAGGCGGGGGGCGTGGATGAGCAGTTCTTC
CDR3 protein: CASREAGGVDEQFF

D gene: TRBD1
V gene: TRBV6-5
clone size: NA
J gene: TRBJ1-5
CDR3 DNA: TGTGCCAGCAGTTACGGGACAGGGAAAAATCAGCCCCAGCATTTT
CDR3 protein: CASSYGTGKNQPQHF

D gene: TRBD1
V gene: TRBV7-9
clone size: few
J gene: TRBJ1-4
CDR3 DNA: TGTGCCAGCAGCTCCCGGGACAGGGGGGTGGTCATTGAAAAACTGTTTTTT
CDR3 protein: CASSSRDRGVVIEKLFF